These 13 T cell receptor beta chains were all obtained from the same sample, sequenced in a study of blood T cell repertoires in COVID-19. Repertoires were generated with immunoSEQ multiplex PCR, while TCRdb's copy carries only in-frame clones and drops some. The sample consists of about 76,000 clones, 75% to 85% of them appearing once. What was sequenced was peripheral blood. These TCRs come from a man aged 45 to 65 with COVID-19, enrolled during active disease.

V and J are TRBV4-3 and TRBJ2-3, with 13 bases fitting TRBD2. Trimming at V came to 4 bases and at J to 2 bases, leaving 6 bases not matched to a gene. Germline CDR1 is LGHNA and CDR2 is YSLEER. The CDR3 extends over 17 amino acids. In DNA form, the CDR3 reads TGCGCCAGCAGCCGCCTTGGGACTAGCGGGATCACAGATACGCAGTATTTT. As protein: CASSRLGTSGITDTQYF.

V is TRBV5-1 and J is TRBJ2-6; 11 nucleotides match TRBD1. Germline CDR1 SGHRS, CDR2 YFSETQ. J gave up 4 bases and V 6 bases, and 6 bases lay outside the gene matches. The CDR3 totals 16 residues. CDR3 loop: CASIGQGARGANVLTF. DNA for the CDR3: TGCGCCAGCATCGGACAGGGGGCGCGGGGGGCCAACGTCCTGACTTTC.

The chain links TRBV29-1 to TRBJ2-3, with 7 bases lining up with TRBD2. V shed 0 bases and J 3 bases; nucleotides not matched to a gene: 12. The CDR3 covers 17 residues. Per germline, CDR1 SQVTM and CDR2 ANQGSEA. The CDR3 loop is CSVEDPGLSGGTDTQYF. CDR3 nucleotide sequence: TGCAGCGTTGAAGATCCGGGACTATCGGGCGGGACAGATACGCAGTATTTT.

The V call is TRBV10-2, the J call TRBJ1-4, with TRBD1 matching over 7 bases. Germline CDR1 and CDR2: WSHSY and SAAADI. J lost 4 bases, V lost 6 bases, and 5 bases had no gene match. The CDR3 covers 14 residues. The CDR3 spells CASRGGQINEKLFF. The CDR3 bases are TGCGCCAGCAGGGGGGGACAGATTAATGAAAAACTGTTTTTT.

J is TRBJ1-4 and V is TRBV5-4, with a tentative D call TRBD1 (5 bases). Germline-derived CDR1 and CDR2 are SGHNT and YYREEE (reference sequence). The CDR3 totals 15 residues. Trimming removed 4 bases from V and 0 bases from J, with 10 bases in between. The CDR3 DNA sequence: TGTGCCAGCAGCGGCGGGGGGACAACTAATGAAAAACTGTTTTTT. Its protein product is CASSGGGTTNEKLFF.

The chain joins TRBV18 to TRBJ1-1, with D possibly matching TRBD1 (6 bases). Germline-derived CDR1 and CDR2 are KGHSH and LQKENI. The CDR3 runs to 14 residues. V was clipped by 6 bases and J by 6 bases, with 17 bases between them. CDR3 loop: CASSPGRGFAEAFF. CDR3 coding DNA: TGTGCCAGCTCCCCCGGCAGGGGTTTCGCTGAAGCTTTCTTT. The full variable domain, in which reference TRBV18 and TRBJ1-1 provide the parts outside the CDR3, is NAGVMQNPRHLVRRRGQEARLRCSPMKGHSHVYWYRQLPEEGLKFMVYLQKENIIDESGMPKERFSAEFPKEGPSILRIQQVVRGDSAAYFCASSPGRGFAEAFFGQGTRLTVV.

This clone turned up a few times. The CDR3 nucleotides read TGTGCCAGCAGCTTGGCCCGAGGGCCAGGCAGCTACGAGCAGTACTTC. It specifies CASSLARGPGSYEQYF. The rearrangement links TRBV5-5 to TRBJ2-7, with D tentatively TRBD2 (5 bases). Germline values: CDR1 SGHKS, CDR2 YYEKEE (reference sequence). The V and J ends lost 0 bases and 3 bases respectively, with 16 bases between them. The CDR3 is 16 residues long.

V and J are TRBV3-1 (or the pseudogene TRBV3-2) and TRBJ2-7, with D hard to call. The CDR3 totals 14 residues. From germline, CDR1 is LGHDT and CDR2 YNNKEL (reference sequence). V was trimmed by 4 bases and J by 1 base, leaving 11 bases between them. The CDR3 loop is CASSPPGFSYEQYF. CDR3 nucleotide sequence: TGTGCCAGCAGCCCCCCCGGTTTTTCCTACGAGCAGTACTTC.

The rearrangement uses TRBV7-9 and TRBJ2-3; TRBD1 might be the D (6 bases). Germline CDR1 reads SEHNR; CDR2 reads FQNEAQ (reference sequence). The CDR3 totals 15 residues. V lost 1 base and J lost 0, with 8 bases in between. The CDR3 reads CASSLGQGSTDTQYF. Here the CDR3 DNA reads TGTGCCAGCAGCTTAGGGCAGGGGAGCACAGATACGCAGTATTTT.

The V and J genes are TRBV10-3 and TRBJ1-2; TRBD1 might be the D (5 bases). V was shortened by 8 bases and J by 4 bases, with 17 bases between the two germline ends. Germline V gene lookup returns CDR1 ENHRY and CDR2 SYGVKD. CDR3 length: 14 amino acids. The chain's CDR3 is CAIAGEGLRYGYTF. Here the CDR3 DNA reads TGTGCCATCGCCGGGGAGGGACTACGCTATGGCTACACCTTC.

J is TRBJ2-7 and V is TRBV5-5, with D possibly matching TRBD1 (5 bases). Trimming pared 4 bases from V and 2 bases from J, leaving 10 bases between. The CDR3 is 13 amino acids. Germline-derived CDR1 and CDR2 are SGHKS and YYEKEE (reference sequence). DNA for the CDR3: TGTGCCAGCAGCCCTGGACAACCCTACGAGCAGTACTTC. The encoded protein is CASSPGQPYEQYF.

Here the CDR3 reads CASSTGLQRGGEQFF. The CDR3 DNA reads as TGTGCCAGCAGTACTGGGCTGCAGCGCGGAGGTGAGCAGTTCTTC. The chain links TRBV7-3 to TRBJ2-1; tentatively, D is TRBD2 (5 bases). The germline V gene has CDR1 SGHTA and CDR2 FQGTGA. The CDR3 is 15 residues long. The V and J ends lost 6 bases and 9 bases respectively, with 21 bases between them.

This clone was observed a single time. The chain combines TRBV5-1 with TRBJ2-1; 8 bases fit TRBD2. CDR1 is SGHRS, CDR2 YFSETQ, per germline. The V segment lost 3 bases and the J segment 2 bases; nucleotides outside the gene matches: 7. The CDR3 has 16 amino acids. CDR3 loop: CASSSPPGGPYNEQFF. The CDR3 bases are TGCGCCAGCAGCTCCCCCCCGGGGGGGCCCTACAATGAGCAGTTCTTC.